This T cell receptor (beta chain) was captured in a study of identical twins. Study-level findings and limits: The abundant beta clonotypes from cord blood had fewer insertions, and memory repertoires had none of this.

The germline V gene encodes CDR1 LGHDT and CDR2 YNNKEL (reference sequence). This CDR3 is built from 17 residues. V lost 2 bases, J lost 4 bases, and 18 bases lay in between. This clonotype has only a few counts. Its antigen is not identified. TCRdb redid the calling of the 5' RACE reads with MiXCR, one entry per CDR3 protein. The sample carries a few hundred thousand distinct CDR3 sequences, approximately 24% recorded once. This same sample was also part of a study on T cells expressing NK-cell markers. That paper states: For several experiments, T cell sorting was restricted to the alpha-beta TCR population by means of an anti-gamma-delta TCR antibody.

This sequence joins TRBV3-1 and TRBJ1-5; possibly TRBD1 for D (6 bases). Sequencing input: CD4+ T cells sorted from blood. This TCR came from a woman in her late teens or twenties in good health. The CDR3 here is CASSQSWSPGVNQPQHF. CDR3 coding DNA: TGTGCCAGCAGCCAAAGCTGGTCCCCAGGGGTGAATCAGCCCCAGCATTTT.